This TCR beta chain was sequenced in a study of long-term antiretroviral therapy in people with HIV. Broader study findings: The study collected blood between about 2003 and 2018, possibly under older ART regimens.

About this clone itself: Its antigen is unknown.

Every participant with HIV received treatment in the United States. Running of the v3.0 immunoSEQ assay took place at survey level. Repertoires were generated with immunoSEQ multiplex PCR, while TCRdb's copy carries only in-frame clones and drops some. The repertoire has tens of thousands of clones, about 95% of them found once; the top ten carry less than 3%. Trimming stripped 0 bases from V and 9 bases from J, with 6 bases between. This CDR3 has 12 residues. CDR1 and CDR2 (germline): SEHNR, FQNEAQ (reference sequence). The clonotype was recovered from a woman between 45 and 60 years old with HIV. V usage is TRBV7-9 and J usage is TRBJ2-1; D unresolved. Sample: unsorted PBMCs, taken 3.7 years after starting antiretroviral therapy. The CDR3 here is CASSLAQSEQFF. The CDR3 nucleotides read TGTGCCAGCAGCTTAGCCCAGAGTGAGCAGTTCTTC.